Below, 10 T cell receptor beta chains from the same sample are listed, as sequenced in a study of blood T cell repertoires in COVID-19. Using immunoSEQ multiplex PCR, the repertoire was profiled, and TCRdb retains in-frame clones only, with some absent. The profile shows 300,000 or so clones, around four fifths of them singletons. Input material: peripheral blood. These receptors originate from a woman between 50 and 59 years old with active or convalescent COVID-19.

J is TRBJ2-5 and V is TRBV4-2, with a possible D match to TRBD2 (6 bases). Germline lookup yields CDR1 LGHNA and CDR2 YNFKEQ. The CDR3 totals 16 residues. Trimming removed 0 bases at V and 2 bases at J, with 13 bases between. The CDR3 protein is CASSQDRRAAQETQYF. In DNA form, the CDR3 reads TGTGCCAGCAGCCAAGATCGGAGGGCGGCTCAAGAGACCCAGTACTTC.

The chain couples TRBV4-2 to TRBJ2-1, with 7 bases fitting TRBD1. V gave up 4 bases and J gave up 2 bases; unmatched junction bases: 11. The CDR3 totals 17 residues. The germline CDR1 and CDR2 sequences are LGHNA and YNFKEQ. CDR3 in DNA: TGTGCCAGCAGCCGTGGGATAAGGACAGGAACCTACAATGAGCAGTTCTTC. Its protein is CASSRGIRTGTYNEQFF.

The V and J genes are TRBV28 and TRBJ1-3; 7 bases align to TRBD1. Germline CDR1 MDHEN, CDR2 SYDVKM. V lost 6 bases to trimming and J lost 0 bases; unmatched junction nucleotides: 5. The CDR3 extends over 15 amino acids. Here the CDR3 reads CASSQGQYSGNTIYF. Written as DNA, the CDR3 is TGTGCCAGCAGCCAGGGACAGTACTCTGGAAACACCATATATTTT.

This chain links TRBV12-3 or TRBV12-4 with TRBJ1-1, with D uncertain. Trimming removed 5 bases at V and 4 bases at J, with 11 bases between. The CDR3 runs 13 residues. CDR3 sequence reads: CASSDKPSTEAFF. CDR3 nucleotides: TGTGCCAGCAGTGACAAACCTTCCACTGAAGCTTTCTTT.

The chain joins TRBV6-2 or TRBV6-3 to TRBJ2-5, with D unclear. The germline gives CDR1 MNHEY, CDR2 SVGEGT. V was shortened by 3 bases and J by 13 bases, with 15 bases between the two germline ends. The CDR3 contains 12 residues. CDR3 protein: CASSYGWSPPYF. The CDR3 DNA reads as TGTGCCAGCAGTTATGGCTGGTCCCCCCCGTACTTC.

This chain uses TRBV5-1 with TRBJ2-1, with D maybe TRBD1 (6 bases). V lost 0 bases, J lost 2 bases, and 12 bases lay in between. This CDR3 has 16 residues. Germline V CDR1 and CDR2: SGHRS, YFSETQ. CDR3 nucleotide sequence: TGCGCCAGCAGCTTGGCCCCCGGGACACCCTACAATGAGCAGTTCTTC. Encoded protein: CASSLAPGTPYNEQFF.

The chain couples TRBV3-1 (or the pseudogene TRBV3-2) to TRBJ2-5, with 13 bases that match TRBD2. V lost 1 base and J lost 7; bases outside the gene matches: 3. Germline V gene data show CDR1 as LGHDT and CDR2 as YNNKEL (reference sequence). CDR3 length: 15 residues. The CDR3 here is CASSQVGTSGATQYF. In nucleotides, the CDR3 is TGTGCCAGCAGCCAAGTCGGGACTAGCGGGGCGACCCAGTACTTC.

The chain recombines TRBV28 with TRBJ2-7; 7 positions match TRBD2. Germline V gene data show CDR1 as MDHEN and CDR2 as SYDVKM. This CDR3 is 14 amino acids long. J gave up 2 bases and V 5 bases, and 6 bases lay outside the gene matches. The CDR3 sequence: CASSPRESPYEQYF. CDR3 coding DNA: TGTGCCAGCAGTCCGCGGGAGTCCCCCTACGAGCAGTACTTC.

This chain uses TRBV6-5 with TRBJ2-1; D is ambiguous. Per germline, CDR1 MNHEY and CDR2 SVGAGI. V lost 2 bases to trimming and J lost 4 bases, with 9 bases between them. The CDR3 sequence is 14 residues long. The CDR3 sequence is CASSYETGYNEQFF. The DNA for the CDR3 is TGTGCCAGCAGTTACGAGACTGGGTACAATGAGCAGTTCTTC.

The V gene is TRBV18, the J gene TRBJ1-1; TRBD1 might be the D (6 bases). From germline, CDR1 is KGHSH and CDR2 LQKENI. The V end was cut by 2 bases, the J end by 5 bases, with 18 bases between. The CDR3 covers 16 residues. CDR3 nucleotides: TGTGCCAGCTCACCATTCCCAGGGGACCTCGGGACTGAAGCTTTCTTT. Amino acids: CASSPFPGDLGTEAFF.